This T cell receptor (beta chain) came from a study of neoadjuvant nivolumab and ipilimumab in lung cancer. Study results and caveats: TCR clonality did not significantly correlate with pathologic tumor regression.

Germline CDR1 reads SGDLS; CDR2 reads YYNGEE. V was pared by 0 bases and J by 9 bases, with 11 bases of the junction left unmatched. CDR3 length: 16 amino acids. Comments on this clone: No antigen is known for it.

Profiled with immunoSEQ multiplex PCR; TCRdb holds only in-frame clones, not every one. The profile shows tens of thousands of clones, less than 90% of them singletons. This sequence joins TRBV9 and TRBJ2-1; 8 bases are a match to TRBD1. Sequenced material: peripheral blood, taken before neoadjuvant nivolumab, alone or with ipilimumab. This sequence originates from an adult with non-small cell lung cancer. The CDR3 here is CASSVAPSRGQGEQFF. DNA for the CDR3: TGTGCCAGCAGCGTAGCCCCCTCCAGGGGGCAAGGTGAGCAGTTCTTC.